This paragraph covers one TCR beta chain sequence. Per germline, CDR1 SGHRS and CDR2 YFSETQ. This CDR3 comprises 15 residues. V dropped 3 bases and J dropped 7 bases, with 14 bases sitting between them. In the original workflow: It was from reference gene primer amplification that nucleated cell counts were estimated. The assay was immunoSEQ multiplex PCR, and TCRdb's table has in-frame clones only and misses some. V and J calls and clone size are as listed in that table; D and trimming were resolved from the DNA. The data show some 670,000 clones, with approximately 90% seen just once and roughly 0.25% held by the top ten. This entry is derived from a study of blood T cell repertoires in COVID-19. Study information: Samples representing acute and convalescent COVID-19 were sourced from the United States, Italy and Spain. T cells, B-cell-depleted T cells, or PBMCs supplied cDNA or gDNA.

The chain links TRBV5-1 to TRBJ1-6; a weak D match, TRBD1 (6 bases). This TCR was recovered from a woman younger than 35 with acute or convalescent COVID-19. Sequenced input: peripheral blood. CDR3 protein: CASSSSDRLNSPLHF. CDR3 nucleotides: TGCGCCAGCAGCTCATCTGACAGGTTGAATTCACCCCTCCACTTT.